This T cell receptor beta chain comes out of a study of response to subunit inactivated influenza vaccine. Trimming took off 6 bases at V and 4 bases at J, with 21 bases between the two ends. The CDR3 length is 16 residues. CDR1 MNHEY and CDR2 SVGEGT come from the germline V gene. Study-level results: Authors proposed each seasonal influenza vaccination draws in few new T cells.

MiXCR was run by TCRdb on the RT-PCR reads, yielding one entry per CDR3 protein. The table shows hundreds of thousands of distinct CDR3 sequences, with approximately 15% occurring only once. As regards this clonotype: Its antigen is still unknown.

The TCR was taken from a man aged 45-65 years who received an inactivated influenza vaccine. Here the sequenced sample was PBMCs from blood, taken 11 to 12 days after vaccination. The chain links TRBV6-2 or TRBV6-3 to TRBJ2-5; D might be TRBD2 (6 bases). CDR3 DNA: TGTGCCAGCAGCCTCAGACAGCTAGCGAGGGGAGAGACCCAGTACTTC. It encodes CASSLRQLARGETQYF.